The 2 T cell receptor beta chains reported below all come from one sample, sequenced in a study of persistence of HIV-infected CD4 T cells (dated by TCRdb to 2019 to 2021). What this sample's treatment or condition label stands for: suppressive antiretroviral therapy. Cells were stimulated with a pool of overlapping HIV-1 Gag 15-mer peptides at approximately 0.98 ug per peptide per mL. Sorting of responding CD4+ T cells was based on upregulation of both CD40 ligand and CD69. These receptors are not linked to any known antigen. The immunoSEQ hsTCRB assay version 4, run in survey mode, was used to sequence TCRbeta repertoires from genomic DNA. TCRdb retrieved this table from immuneACCESS and kept in-frame rearrangements only. Not all clones are present; in checked studies, unresolved V genes account for under half, and no reason is known for the remainder. The sample table shows tens of thousands of clones, and over 65% are seen once. The top ten hold approximately 1.7% of the sample.

The sequenced sample was CD4+ T cells sorted from PBMCs after approximately 20-hour stimulation, obtained from a patient who received antiretroviral therapy. The cell subset or site label of this sample denotes: CD40L+CD69+ CD4 T cells responding to HIV-1 Gag peptides. Receptors originate from an adult man with HIV who was CMV-seropositive.

The chain couples TRBV24-1 to TRBJ2-3, with D perhaps matching TRBD1 or TRBD2 (5 bases each). With 4 bases removed from V and 3 bases from J, the gap between germline ends came to 19 bases. The CDR3 totals 17 residues. Germline V lookup: CDR1 KGHDR, CDR2 SFDVKD. The CDR3 nucleotides are TGTGCCACCAGTGACGCCACCCGGGGACGGGGAACAGATACGCAGTATTTT. As protein: CATSDATRGRGTDTQYF.

The V and J genes are TRBV4-2 and TRBJ1-2; TRBD1 matches 7 bases. Germline assignment: CDR1 LGHNA and CDR2 YNFKEQ. V gave up 3 bases and J gave up 8 bases; unmatched junction bases: 15. The CDR3 is 16 amino acids. CDR3 amino acids: CASSQGPKDRDWGYTF. Here the CDR3 DNA reads TGTGCCAGCAGCCAGGGACCCAAAGACAGGGACTGGGGCTACACCTTC.